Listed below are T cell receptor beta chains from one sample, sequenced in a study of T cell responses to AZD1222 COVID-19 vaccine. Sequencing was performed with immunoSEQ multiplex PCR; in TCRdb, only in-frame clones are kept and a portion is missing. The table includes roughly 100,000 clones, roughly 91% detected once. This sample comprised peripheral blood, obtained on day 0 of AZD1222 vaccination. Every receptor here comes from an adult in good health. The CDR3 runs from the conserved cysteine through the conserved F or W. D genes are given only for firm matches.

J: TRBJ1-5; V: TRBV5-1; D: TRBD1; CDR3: CASSLGLTGMGQPQHF
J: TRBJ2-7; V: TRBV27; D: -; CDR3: CASSSAIYSYEQYF
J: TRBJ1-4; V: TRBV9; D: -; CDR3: CASSSHGVGNEKLFF
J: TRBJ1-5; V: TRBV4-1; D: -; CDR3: CASRSLATNQPQHF
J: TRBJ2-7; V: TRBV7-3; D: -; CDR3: CASRRSGEQYF
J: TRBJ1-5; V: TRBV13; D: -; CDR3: CASSLGGPGNQPQHF
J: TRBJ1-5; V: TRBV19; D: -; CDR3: CASSIGQINQPQHF
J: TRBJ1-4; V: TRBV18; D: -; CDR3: CASSPMMEKLFF
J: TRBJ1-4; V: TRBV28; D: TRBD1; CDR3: CASRGQGDEKLFF
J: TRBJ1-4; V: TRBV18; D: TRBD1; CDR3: CASSRGVSATNEKLFF
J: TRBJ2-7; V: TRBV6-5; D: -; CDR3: CASSYTGADLTYEQYF
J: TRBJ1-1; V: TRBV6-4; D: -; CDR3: CASSDRAEAFF
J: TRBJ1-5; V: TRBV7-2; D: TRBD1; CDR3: CASSFRDSGIKPQHF
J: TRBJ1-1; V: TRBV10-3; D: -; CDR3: CAISDDRGFGTEAFF
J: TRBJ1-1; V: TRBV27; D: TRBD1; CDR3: CASSLLGTGSTEAFF
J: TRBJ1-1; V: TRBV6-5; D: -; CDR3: CASSSLQGMNTEAFF
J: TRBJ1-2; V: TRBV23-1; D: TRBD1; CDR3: CASSHPAGDRYYGYTF
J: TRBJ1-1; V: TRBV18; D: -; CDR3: CASSRGRANTEAFF
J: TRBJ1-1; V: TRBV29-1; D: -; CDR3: CSGGGSEAFF
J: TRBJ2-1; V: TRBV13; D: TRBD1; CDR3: CASSPRDRVYEQFF
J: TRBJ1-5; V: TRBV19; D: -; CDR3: CASSTQVSNQPQHF
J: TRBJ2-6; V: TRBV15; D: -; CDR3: CATSTPVGSRYSGANVLTF
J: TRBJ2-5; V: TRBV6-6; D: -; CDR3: CASSSGGGEETQYF
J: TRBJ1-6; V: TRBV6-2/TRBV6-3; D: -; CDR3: CASSYSGLTNSPLHF
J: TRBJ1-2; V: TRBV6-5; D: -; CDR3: CASSWGGGYTF
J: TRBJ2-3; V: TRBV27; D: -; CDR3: CASSLIGGAPPTQYF
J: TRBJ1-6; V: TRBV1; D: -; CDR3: CTSSQMGQGNSPLHF
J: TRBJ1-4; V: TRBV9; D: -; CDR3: CASSVDDGTNEKLFF
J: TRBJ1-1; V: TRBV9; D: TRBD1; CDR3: CASSPRGPSAEAFF
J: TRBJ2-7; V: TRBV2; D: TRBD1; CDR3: CASRVLQGKQYF
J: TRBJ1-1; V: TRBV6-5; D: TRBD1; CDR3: CASTHAGTDTEAFF
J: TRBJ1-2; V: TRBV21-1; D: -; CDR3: CASSKREWGGYTF
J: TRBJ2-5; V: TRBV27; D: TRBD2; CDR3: CASSLQRGGRGQETQYF
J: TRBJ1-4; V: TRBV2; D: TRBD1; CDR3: CASRTGTGRGESEKLFF
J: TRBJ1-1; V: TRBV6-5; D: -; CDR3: CASTSDRTGYTEAFF
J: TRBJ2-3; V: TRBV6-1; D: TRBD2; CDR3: CASSEFLAGGPSNTDTQYF
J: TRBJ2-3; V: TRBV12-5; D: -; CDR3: CASGRGAGHTDTQYF
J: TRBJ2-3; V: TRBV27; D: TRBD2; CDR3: CASSPHPTSAKSTDTQYF
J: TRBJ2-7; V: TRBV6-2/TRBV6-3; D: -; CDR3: CASSYQQFLPYEQYF
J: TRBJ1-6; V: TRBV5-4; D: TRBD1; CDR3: CASSSMTGIGNSPLHF
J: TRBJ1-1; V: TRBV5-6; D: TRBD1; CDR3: CASSRPTGGTEAFF
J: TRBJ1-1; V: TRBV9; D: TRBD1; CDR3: CASSVVTGGTEAFF
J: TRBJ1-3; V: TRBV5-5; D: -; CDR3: CASSPGGSGNTIYF
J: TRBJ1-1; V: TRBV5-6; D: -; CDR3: CASSLRSGAMNTEAFF
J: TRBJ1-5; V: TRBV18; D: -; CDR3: CASSPIRRETEGQNQPQHF
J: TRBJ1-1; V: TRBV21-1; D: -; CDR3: CASSKEDTPKGTEAFF
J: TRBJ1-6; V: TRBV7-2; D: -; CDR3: CASSSQAGPANSPLHF
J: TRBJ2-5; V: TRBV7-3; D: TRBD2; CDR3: CASSLSSGGATKETQYF
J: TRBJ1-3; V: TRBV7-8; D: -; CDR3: CASSLVRGRDTIYF
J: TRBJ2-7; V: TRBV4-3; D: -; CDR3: CASSQDFREGPPYEQYF
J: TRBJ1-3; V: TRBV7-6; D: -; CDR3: CASSISSSGNTIYF
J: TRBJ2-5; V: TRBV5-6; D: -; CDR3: CASSLLQQETQYF
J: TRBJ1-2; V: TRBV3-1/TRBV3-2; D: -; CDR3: CASSQLTGRGYGYTF
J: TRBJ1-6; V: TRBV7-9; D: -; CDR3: CASSFNSPLHF
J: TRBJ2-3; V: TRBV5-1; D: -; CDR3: CASSPLGSGDTQYF
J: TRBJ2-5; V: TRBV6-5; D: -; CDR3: CASSYGASDQETQYF
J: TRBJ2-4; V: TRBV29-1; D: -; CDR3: CSVESAKKIQYF
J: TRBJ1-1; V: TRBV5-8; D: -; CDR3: CASSFPGTEAFF
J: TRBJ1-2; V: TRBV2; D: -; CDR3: CASRISAVRNYGYTF